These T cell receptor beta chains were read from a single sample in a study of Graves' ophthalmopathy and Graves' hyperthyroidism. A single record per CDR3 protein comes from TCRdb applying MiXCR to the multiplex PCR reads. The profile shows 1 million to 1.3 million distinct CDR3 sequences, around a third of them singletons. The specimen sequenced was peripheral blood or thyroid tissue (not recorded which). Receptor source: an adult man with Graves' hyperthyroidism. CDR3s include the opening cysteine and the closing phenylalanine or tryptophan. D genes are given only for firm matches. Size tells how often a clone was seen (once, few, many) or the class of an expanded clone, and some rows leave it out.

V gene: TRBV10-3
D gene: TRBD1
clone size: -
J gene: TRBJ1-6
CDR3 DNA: TGTGCCTGGAGTGTAGCGGGTACAGGGGGCTCGGCGTATTCACCCCTCCACTTT
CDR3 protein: CAWSVAGTGGSAYSPLHF

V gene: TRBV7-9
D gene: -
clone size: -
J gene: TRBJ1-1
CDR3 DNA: TGTGCCAGCAGCTTAGATGTGGCGGAAGCTTTCTTT
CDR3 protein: CASSLDVAEAFF

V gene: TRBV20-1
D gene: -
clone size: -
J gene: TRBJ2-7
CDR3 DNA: TGCAGTGCTAGACGGGACCCTGTTGCCTACGAGCAGTACTTC
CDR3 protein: CSARRDPVAYEQYF

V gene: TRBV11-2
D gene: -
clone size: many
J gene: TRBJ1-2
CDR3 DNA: TGTGCCAGCAGCCCGGACCCTATCTATGGCTACACCTTC
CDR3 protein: CASSPDPIYGYTF

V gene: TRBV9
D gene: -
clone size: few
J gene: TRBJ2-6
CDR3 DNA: TGTGCCAGCAGTGTCGAGGGGGCCAACGTCCTGACTTTC
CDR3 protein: CASSVEGANVLTF

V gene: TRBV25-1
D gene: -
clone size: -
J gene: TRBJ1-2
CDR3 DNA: TGTGCCAGCGTTGATCGGGGGAACTATGGCCACACCTTC
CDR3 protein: CASVDRGNYGHTF

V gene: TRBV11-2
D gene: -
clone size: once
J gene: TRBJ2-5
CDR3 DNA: TGTGCCAGCAGCGGGGCACAGTTAGAGACCCAGTACTTC
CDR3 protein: CASSGAQLETQYF

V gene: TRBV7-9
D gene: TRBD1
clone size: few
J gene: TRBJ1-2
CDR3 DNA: TGTGCCAGCAGTTGGGACAGGGGGCTAGTCGGCTACACCTTC
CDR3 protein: CASSWDRGLVGYTF

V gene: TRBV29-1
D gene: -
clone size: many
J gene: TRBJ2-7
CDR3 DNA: TGCAGCGTTGAAGTTGCAGGACCCGGATCATACGAGCAGTACTTC
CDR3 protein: CSVEVAGPGSYEQYF

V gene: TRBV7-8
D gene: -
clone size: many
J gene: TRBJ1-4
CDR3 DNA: TGTGCCAGCAGATCAACGGGCCAAAAACTGTTTTTT
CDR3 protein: CASRSTGQKLFF

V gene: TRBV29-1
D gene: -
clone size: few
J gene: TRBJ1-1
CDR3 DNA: TGCAGCGTTGAGGGTAGTGAAGCTTTCTTT
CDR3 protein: CSVEGSEAFF

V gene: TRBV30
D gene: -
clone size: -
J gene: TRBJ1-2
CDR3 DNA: TGTGCCTGGCGGTCGCCGGGCTATGGCTACACCTTC
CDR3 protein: CAWRSPGYGYTF

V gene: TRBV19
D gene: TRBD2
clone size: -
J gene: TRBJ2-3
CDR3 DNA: TGTGCCAGTAGTATAGATCACAGGACTAGCAGCCCAGATACGCAGTATTTT
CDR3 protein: CASSIDHRTSSPDTQYF

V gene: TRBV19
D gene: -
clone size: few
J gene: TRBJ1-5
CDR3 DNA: TGTGCCAGCGCCTTGACTGAGAATCAGCCCCAGCATTTT
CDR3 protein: CASALTENQPQHF

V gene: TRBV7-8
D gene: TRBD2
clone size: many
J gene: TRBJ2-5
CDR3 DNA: TGTGCCAGCAGCTTAGATCTAGCGGGGGGGCTTTTGGAGACCCAGTACTTC
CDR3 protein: CASSLDLAGGLLETQYF

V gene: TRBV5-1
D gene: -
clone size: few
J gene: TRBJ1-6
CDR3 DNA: TGCGCCAGCAGCTTGGACGGGGCCCCGGGTTCACCCCTCCACTTT
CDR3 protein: CASSLDGAPGSPLHF

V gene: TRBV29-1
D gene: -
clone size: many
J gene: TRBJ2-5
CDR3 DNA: TGCAGCGTTGAAGAGGCCCCAGGGACCCAGTACTTC
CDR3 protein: CSVEEAPGTQYF

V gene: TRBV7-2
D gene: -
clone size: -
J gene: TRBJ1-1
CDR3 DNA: TGTGCCAGCAGCTTACGGGAGGTCATAGGGGGATCGAACACTGAAGCTTTCTTT
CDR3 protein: CASSLREVIGGSNTEAFF

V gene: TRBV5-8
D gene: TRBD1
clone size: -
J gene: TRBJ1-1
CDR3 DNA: TGTGCCAGCAGCCCGACCTCCGGGACAGTTGGGGTTTGGACTGAAGCTTTCTTT
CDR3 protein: CASSPTSGTVGVWTEAFF

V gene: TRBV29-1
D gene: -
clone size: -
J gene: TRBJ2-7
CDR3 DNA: TGCAGCGCTATCCGGGGTCTTGGCACAGAGCAGTACTTC
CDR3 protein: CSAIRGLGTEQYF

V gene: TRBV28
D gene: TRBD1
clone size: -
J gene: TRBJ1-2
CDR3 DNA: TGTGCCAGCAGTTTTCGAGCAGGGGGCGGTGGCTACACCTTC
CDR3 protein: CASSFRAGGGGYTF

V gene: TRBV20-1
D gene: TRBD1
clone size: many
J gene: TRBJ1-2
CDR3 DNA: TGCAGTGCTAGAGATCCCACAGGGGGCTCTGGCTACACCTTC
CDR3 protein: CSARDPTGGSGYTF

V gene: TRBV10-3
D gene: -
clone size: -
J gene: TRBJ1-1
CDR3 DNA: TGTGCCATCAGTGAGTGGGCGACAGGGAACACTGAAGCTTTCTTT
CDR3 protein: CAISEWATGNTEAFF

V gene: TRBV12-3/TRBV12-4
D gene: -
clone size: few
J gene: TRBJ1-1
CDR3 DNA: TGTGCCAGCAGTTACCGCGGGACCCCGGAGGAAGCTTTCTTT
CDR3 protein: CASSYRGTPEEAFF

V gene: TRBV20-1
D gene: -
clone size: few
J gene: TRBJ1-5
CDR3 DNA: TGCAGTGCCGGGGATTACGGCAGCAATCAGCCCCAGCATTTT
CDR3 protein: CSAGDYGSNQPQHF

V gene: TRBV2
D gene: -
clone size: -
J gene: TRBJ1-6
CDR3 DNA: TGTGCCAGCGGTGACGGCTGGGGTTCACCCCTCCACTTT
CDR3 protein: CASGDGWGSPLHF

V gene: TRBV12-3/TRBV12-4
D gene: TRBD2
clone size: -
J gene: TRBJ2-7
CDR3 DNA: TGTGCCAGCAGCATGTCGGGACTAGCGGATTACTACGAGCAGTACTTC
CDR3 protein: CASSMSGLADYYEQYF

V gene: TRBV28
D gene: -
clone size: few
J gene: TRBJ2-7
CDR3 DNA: TGTGCCAGCAGTCCAAGTGGTGGGGGGCGATACTACGAGCAGTACTTC
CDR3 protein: CASSPSGGGRYYEQYF

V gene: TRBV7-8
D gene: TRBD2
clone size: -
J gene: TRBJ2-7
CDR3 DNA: TGTGCCAGCAGCGTGGGAGCGGGAGCGGGCGAGCAGTACTTC
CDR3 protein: CASSVGAGAGEQYF

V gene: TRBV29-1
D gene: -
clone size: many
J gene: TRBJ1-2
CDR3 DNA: TGCAGCGTTATGGATACTAACTATGGCTACACCTTC
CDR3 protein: CSVMDTNYGYTF

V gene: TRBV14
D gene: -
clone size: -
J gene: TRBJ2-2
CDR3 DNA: TGTGCCAGCAGCCGATCAAGGAACACCGGGGGGCTGTTTTTT
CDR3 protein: CASSRSRNTGGLFF

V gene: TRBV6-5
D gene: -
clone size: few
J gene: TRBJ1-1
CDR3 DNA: TGTGCCAGCAGCAGAAGTATGAACACTGAAGCTTTCTTT
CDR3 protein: CASSRSMNTEAFF

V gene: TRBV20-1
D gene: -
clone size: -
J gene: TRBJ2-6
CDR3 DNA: TGCAGTGCTAGACAGTACATCCTGACTTTC
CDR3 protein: CSARQYILTF

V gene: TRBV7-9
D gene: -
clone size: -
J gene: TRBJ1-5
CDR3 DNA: TGCGCCAGCGGCCAAGGAGGGATGGTCAATCAGCCCCAGCATTTT
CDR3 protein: CASGQGGMVNQPQHF

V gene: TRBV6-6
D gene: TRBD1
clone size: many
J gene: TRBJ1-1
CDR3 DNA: TGTGCCAGCATCTCCGGGACAGGGGTGACGAACACTGAAGCTTTCTTT
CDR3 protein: CASISGTGVTNTEAFF

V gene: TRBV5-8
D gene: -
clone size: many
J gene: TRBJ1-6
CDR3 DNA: TGTGCCAGCAGCTTGGAGTGGGGGGATTCACCCCTCCACTTT
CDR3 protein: CASSLEWGDSPLHF

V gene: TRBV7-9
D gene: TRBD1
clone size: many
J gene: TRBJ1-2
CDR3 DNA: TGTGCCAGCAGCCTCGGGGGGACAGCCTACACCTTC
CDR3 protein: CASSLGGTAYTF

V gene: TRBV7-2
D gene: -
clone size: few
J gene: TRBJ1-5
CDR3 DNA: TGTGCCAGCAGCTTAGTTCAGGGTATTAATCAGCCCCAGCATTTT
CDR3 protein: CASSLVQGINQPQHF

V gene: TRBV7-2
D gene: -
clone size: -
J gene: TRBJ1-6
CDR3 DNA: TGTGCCAGCAGCTTACAGGGTATCTCTTCACCCCTCCACTTT
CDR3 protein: CASSLQGISSPLHF

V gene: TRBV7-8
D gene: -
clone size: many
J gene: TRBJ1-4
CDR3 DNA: TGTGCCAGCAGCCCATGGCCAGGCGTTGAAAAACTGTTTTTT
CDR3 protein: CASSPWPGVEKLFF

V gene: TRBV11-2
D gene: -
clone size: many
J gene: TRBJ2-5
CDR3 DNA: TGTGCCAGCAGCTGGCGCAGGGTCCAGACCCAGTACTTC
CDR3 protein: CASSWRRVQTQYF

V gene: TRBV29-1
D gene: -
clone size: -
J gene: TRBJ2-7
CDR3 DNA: TGCAGCGTTACTAGTCAGGGAGGGGGGTTGGCCTACGAGCAGTACTTC
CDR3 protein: CSVTSQGGGLAYEQYF

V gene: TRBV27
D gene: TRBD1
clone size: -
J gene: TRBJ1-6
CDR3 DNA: TGTGCCAGCAGTTTCAGGGAGGGGGCGCGTTCACCCCTCCACTTT
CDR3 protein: CASSFREGARSPLHF

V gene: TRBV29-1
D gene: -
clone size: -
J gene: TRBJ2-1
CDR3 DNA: TGCAGCGTTGAACCCACATACAATGAGCAGTTCTTC
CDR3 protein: CSVEPTYNEQFF

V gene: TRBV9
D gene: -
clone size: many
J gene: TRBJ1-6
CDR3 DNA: TGTGCCAGCAGCCCAGTTACGGACAGCGATTCACCCCTCCACTTT
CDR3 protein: CASSPVTDSDSPLHF